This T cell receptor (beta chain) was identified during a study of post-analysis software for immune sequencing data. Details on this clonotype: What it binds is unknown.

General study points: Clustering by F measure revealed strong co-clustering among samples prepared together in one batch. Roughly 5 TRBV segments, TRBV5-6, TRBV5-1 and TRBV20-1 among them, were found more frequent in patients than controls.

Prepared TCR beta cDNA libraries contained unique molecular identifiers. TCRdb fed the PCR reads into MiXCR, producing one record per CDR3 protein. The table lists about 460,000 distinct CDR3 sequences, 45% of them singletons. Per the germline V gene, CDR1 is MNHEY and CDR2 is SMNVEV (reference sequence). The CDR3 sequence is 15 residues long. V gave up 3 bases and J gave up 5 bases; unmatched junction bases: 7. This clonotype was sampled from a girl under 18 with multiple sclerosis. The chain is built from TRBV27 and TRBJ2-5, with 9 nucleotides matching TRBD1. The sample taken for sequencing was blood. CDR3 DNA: TGTGCCAGCAGTTTCCTCCGGGACAGGGACGAGACCCAGTACTTC. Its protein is CASSFLRDRDETQYF.